This T cell receptor (beta chain) was captured in a study of post-analysis software for immune sequencing data. Whole-study context: The disease courses covered relapsing-remitting, secondary progressive and progressive-relapsing multiple sclerosis.

Worth noting for this clonotype: Its antigen is unidentified.

Notes on the study in general: The study found significantly lower normalized Chao1 diversity in multiple sclerosis patients than in controls.

Libraries were made from TCR beta cDNA, and they carried unique molecular identifiers. Each CDR3 protein is one row after TCRdb ran MiXCR on the PCR reads. The sample consists of roughly 870,000 distinct CDR3 sequences, roughly 50% of them appearing once. This clonotype was obtained from a girl under 18 with multiple sclerosis. The material sequenced was blood.

CDR3: CASSLGAGDHEQFF. The CDR3 DNA follows: TGTGCCAGCAGTTTAGGGGCAGGGGACCATGAGCAGTTCTTC. The V call is TRBV12-3 or TRBV12-4, the J call TRBJ2-1, with TRBD1 as a possible D gene (6 bases). CDR3 size: 14 residues. Deletions cut 1 base from V and 8 bases from J, with 12 bases between.